The entry below gives a single TCR beta chain sequence along with its context. Participant reports of clinical history set cohort assignment. In Cohort 3, a recovered donor had either two negative PCRs, clearance, or symptom resolution. This CDR3 contains 16 residues. V gave up 0 bases and J gave up 7 bases, with 14 bases separating them. The germline V gene encodes CDR1 SGHKS and CDR2 YYEKEE (reference sequence). Libraries were prepared by immunoSEQ multiplex PCR; TCRdb keeps only in-frame clonotypes and omits some of them. The data hold approximately 400,000 clones, with roughly 80% observed a single time. This record comes from a study of blood T cell repertoires in COVID-19.

The sequence came from a woman in her fifties or sixties who had recovered from COVID-19. The sequenced material came from PBMCs or T cells enriched from blood (not recorded which). The chain links TRBV5-5 to TRBJ1-6, with D hard to call. The CDR3 DNA reads TGTGCCAGCAGCTTGGGACAACCCTTTCCAAATTCACCCCTCCACTTT. As protein: CASSLGQPFPNSPLHF. The full variable domain, rest sourced from reference TRBV5-5 and TRBJ1-6, is DAGVTQSPTHLIKTRGQQVTLRCSPISGHKSVSWYQQVLGQGPQFIFQYYEKEERGRGNFPDRFSARQFPNYSSELNVNALLLGDSALYLCASSLGQPFPNSPLHFGNGTRLTVT.